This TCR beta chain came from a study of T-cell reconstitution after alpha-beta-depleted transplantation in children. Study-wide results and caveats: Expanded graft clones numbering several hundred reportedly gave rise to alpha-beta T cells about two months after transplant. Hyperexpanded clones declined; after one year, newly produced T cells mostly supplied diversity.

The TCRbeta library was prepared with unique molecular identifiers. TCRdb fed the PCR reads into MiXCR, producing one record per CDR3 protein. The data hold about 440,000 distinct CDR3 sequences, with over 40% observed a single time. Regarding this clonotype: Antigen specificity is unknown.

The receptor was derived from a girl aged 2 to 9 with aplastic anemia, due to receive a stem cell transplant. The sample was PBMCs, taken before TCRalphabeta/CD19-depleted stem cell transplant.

CDR3 region: CASRKTGGEYEQYF. CDR3 bases: TGTGCCAGCAGAAAGACAGGGGGCGAGTACGAGCAGTACTTC. The V and J genes are TRBV12-3 or TRBV12-4 and TRBJ2-7; 10 bases agree with TRBD1. J gave up 4 bases and V 6 bases, and 6 bases lay outside the gene matches. This CDR3 is 14 amino acids long.